This TCR beta chain stems from a study of technical replicates of blood from a handful of donors. V lost 3 bases and J lost 5, with 7 bases in between. Germline V gene data show CDR1 as GTSNPN and CDR2 as SVGIG (reference sequence). The CDR3 is 11 residues long. Here immunoSEQ multiplex PCR was the method, and the copy in TCRdb shows in-frame clones only, minus some. The profile covers some 77,000 clones, with roughly 90% appearing a single time and 0.3% to 0.45% taken by the ten largest. Sequenced sample: T cells isolated from PBMCs. The rearrangement links TRBV30 to TRBJ1-2, with a possible D match to TRBD1 (6 bases). This receptor was taken from a human donor in good health. CDR3 nucleotide sequence: TGTGCCTGGAGCACAGGGTATGGCTACACCTTC. Translated: CAWSTGYGYTF.